This entry concerns a single T cell receptor beta chain. Its antigen is unidentified. The sample belongs to a study of human CD4 T cells and Enterobacteriaceae. The study, taken as a whole, reports: Ex vivo reactivity came only from nucleotide matches to CFSE-low cultures.

The V end was cut by 4 bases, the J end by 0 bases, with 13 bases between. The V gene's germline CDR1 is SGHRS and CDR2 YFSETQ. The CDR3 is made up of 16 amino acids. Sorting took every CD4+ cell except CD45RA+CCR7+CD95- naive cells, reaching over 98% purity. Healthy donor blood came from Swiss blood donation centers. Sorted cells lacked CD8+, CD14+, CD16+, CD56+, CD19+ and CD25-bright cells. Ex vivo total memory CD4+ samples were deeply sequenced, detecting one cell in 200,000. Assay used: immunoSEQ multiplex PCR; TCRdb lists only in-frame clones, some missing. This table has some 29,000 clones, approximately 84% appearing once.

The sequenced sample was memory CD4+ T cells from blood. The V and J genes are TRBV5-1 and TRBJ1-4; no reliable D call. This clonotype was obtained from a human donor in good health. In DNA form, the CDR3 reads TGCGCCAGCAGCGTTGACGGACTAACAACTAATGAAAAACTGTTTTTT. As protein: CASSVDGLTTNEKLFF.